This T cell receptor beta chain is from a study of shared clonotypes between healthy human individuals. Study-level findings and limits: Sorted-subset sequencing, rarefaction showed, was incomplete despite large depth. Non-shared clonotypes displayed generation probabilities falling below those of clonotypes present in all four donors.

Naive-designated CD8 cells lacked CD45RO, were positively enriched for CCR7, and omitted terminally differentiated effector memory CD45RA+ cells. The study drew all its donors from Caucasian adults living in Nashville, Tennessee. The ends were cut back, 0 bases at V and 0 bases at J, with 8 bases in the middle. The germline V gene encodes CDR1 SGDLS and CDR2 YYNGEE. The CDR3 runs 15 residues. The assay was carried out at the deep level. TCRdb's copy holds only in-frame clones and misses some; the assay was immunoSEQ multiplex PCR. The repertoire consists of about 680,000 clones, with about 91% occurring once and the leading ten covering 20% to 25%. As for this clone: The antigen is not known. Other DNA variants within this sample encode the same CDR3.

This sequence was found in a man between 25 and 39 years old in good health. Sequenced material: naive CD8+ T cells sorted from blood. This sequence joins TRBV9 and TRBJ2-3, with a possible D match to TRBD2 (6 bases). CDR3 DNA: TGTGCCAGCAGCGTAGCCAGCGGGAGCACAGATACGCAGTATTTT. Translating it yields CASSVASGSTDTQYF. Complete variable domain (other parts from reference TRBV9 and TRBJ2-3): DSGVTQTPKHLITATGQRVTLRCSPRSGDLSVYWYQQSLDQGLQFLIQYYNGEERAKGNILERFSAQQFPDLHSELNLSSLELGDSALYFCASSVASGSTDTQYFGPGTRLTVL.